Below are 30 T cell receptor beta chains sequenced from a single sample in a study of T-cell memory formation after mild COVID-19. Using its own MiXCR run on the 5' RACE reads, TCRdb lists one record per CDR3 protein. This table holds about 430,000 distinct CDR3 sequences, roughly 26% found once. The sequencing sample was made of PBMCs or a T cell subset sorted from them (not recorded which). The receptor source for this set is an adult woman who had mild COVID-19 (a few samples of this study predate the infection). Cell type and time point are not known.

This clonotype was seen only a few times. V gene TRBV12-3 or TRBV12-4 combines with J gene TRBJ2-5; D not resolved. CDR3 length equals 13 residues. Trimming took off 3 bases at V and 5 bases at J, with 10 bases between the two ends. CDR3 sequence (DNA): TGTGCCAGCAGTTTTAGAGTTTTGGAGACCCAGTACTTC. Its translation: CASSFRVLETQYF.

CDR3 sequence reads: CSARDPDGGPTSRRYNEQFF. The CDR3 nucleotides read TGCAGTGCTAGAGACCCCGACGGAGGACCGACTAGCCGTAGATACAATGAGCAGTTCTTC. This rearrangement joins TRBV20-1 to TRBJ2-1; TRBD2 agrees at 7 bases. This CDR3 comprises 20 residues. Germline V gives CDR1 DFQATT, CDR2 SNEGSKA (reference sequence). V lost 0 bases and J lost 4; bases outside the gene matches: 21.

In its sample, this clonotype was seen a few times. The chain has TRBV6-5 and TRBJ1-6, with 9 positions matching TRBD1. Trimming removed 6 bases from V and 11 bases from J; junction bases left unmatched: 8. Per germline, CDR1 MNHEY and CDR2 SVGAGI. This CDR3 region has 14 residues. CDR3 sequence: CASSQGQGKAPLHF. The CDR3 DNA follows: TGTGCCAGCAGCCAAGGACAGGGGAAGGCACCCCTCCACTTT.

This clonotype has just a few counts. The gene calls are TRBV7-7 and TRBJ2-6; a possible D gene is TRBD2 (5 bases). Germline CDR1 SSHAT, CDR2 FNYEAQ (reference sequence). This CDR3 is built from 13 residues. This CDR3 is CAIGLSGANVLTF. The CDR3, as DNA: TGTGCTATAGGACTCTCTGGGGCCAACGTCCTGACTTTC.

This clonotype came up a few times. The V call is TRBV20-1, the J call TRBJ1-1; D call uncertain. The CDR3 loop spans 16 amino acids. Trimming stripped 0 bases from V and 2 bases from J, with 16 bases between. Per the germline V gene, CDR1 is DFQATT and CDR2 is SNEGSKA (reference sequence). The CDR3: CSARDREGRFNTEAFF. The CDR3 DNA reads TGCAGTGCTAGAGATCGGGAGGGCAGATTTAACACTGAAGCTTTCTTT.

This clonotype turned up a few times. The chain uses TRBV11-2 and TRBJ2-5; no firm D call. CDR3 length: 14 amino acids. The V gene lost 2 bases and the J gene lost 5 bases, with 12 bases spanning the gap. The V gene's germline CDR1 is SGHAT and CDR2 FQNNGV. The CDR3 spells CASSLLLEPETQYF. In DNA, the CDR3 is TGTGCCAGCAGCTTACTTCTGGAACCCGAGACCCAGTACTTC.

The rearrangement links TRBV7-9 to TRBJ2-5; D is uncertain. Germline lookup yields CDR1 SEHNR and CDR2 FQNEAQ (reference sequence). The V end was cut by 6 bases, the J end by 3 bases, with 8 bases between. There are 12 residues in the CDR3. The CDR3 loop is CASSWIKETQYF. The CDR3 DNA sequence: TGTGCCAGCAGTTGGATTAAAGAGACCCAGTACTTC. Full variable domain (rest looked up from reference TRBV7-9 and TRBJ2-5): DTGVSQNPRHKITKRGQNVTFRCDPISEHNRLYWYRQTLGQGPEFLTYFQNEAQLEKSRLLSDRFSAERPKGSFSTLEIQRTEQGDSAMYLCASSWIKETQYFGPGTRLLVL.

The chain recombines TRBV5-6 with TRBJ2-2; TRBD2 agrees at 9 bases. Germline V gene sequence: CDR1 SGHDT, CDR2 YYEEEE. This CDR3 region has 16 residues. V gave up 0 bases and J gave up 1 base; unmatched junction bases: 1. CDR3 protein: CASSLVSGRNTGELFF. The DNA for the CDR3 is TGTGCCAGCAGCTTGGTTAGCGGGAGGAACACCGGGGAGCTGTTTTTT. Using reference TRBV5-6 and TRBJ2-2 for the parts outside the CDR3, the full variable domain is DAGVTQSPTHLIKTRGQQVTLRCSPKSGHDTVSWYQQALGQGPQFIFQYYEEEERQRGNFPDRFSGHQFPNYSSELNVNALLLGDSALYLCASSLVSGRNTGELFFGEGSRLTVL.

This clonotype came up a few times. J is TRBJ2-1 and V is TRBV20-1, with a weak D call TRBD2 (6 bases). The CDR3 has 14 amino acids. Germline CDR1 DFQATT, CDR2 SNEGSKA (reference sequence). The germline V and J ends were trimmed by 1 base and 3 bases, with 10 bases remaining between them. CDR3 DNA: TGCAGTGCTAGAGGGCTGCGGGGCTACAATGAGCAGTTCTTC. It encodes CSARGLRGYNEQFF.

The chain uses TRBV6-5 and TRBJ2-1; 8 nucleotides line up with TRBD2. With 7 bases clipped from V and 9 bases from J, the junction kept 11 bases outside the gene matches. From germline, CDR1 is MNHEY and CDR2 SVGAGI. The CDR3 sequence is 14 residues long. The CDR3 reads CASKISGAYGEQFF. The DNA for the CDR3 is TGTGCCAGCAAGATTAGCGGGGCTTACGGTGAGCAGTTCTTC.

This CDR3 is CASSPGPHASLHNEQFF. CDR3 coding DNA: TGTGCCAGCAGCCCCGGTCCCCACGCTAGCCTTCACAATGAGCAGTTCTTC. The chain has TRBV11-3 and TRBJ2-1; a weak D match, TRBD2 (5 bases). The CDR3 spans 17 residues. Germline V gene sequence: CDR1 SGHNT, CDR2 YENEEA. Trimming cost V 5 bases and J 5 bases, with 22 bases left between them.

This clonotype was seen a few times. V gene TRBV3-1 combines with J gene TRBJ1-1; a weak D match, TRBD1 (5 bases). The V gene lost 0 bases and the J gene lost 7 bases, with 9 bases spanning the gap. The CDR3 totals 13 residues. Germline V gene sequence: CDR1 LGHDT, CDR2 YNNKEL (reference sequence). The CDR3 protein is CASSQEGGIEAFF. Written as DNA, the CDR3 is TGTGCCAGCAGCCAAGAGGGGGGGATTGAAGCTTTCTTT. The whole variable domain, remainder taken from reference TRBV3-1 and TRBJ1-1, is DTAVSQTPKYLVTQMGNDKSIKCEQNLGHDTMYWYKQDSKKFLKIMFSYNNKELIINETVPNRFSPKSPDKAHLNLHINSLELGDSAVYFCASSQEGGIEAFFGQGTRLTVV.

V gene TRBV29-1 combines with J gene TRBJ2-3; D possibly uses TRBD1 or TRBD2 (5 bases each). V was trimmed by 4 bases and J by 2 bases, leaving 19 bases between them. The germline CDR1 and CDR2 sequences are SQVTM and ANQGSEA. This CDR3 comprises 16 residues. CDR3 sequence (DNA): TGCAGCGTTGGGGGGACGTATGACTCCTTCACAGATACGCAGTATTTT. This translates into CSVGGTYDSFTDTQYF.

This clonotype has a handful of counts. The V gene is TRBV27, the J gene TRBJ1-1; maybe TRBD1 (5 bases). Between the trimmed V and J ends, which lost 0 bases and 4 bases, there was a span of 12 bases. CDR1 is MNHEY, CDR2 SMNVEV, per germline (reference sequence). The CDR3 has 15 residues. In DNA, the CDR3 is TGTGCCAGCAGTTTATCGGGGGGAATTGGCACTGAAGCTTTCTTT. This sequence encodes CASSLSGGIGTEAFF.

This clonotype was picked up a small number of times. The chain carries TRBV29-1 and TRBJ2-7; 7 positions agree with TRBD1. This CDR3 is 14 amino acids long. Unmatched junction bases numbered 6, after V lost 4 bases and J lost 0 bases. The germline V gene encodes CDR1 SQVTM and CDR2 ANQGSEA. The CDR3 nucleotides read TGCAGCGTTGTCAGGGACAGCTACTCCTACGAGCAGTACTTC. Its protein is CSVVRDSYSYEQYF.

This clonotype has at least ten counts. The rearrangement links TRBV7-9 to TRBJ1-1, with no clear D. The germline gives CDR1 SEHNR, CDR2 FQNEAQ (reference sequence). Between the trimmed V and J ends, which lost 1 base and 11 bases, there was a span of 11 bases. This CDR3 region has 12 residues. CDR3 nucleotides: TGTGCCAGCAGCTTAGATCTGTCTGCGGCTTTCTTT. Translating it yields CASSLDLSAAFF.

The sample holds a few counts of this clonotype. The chain joins TRBV20-1 to TRBJ2-1, with TRBD2 identical over 9 bases. Trimming at V came to 0 bases and at J to 7 bases, leaving 10 bases not matched to a gene. Germline CDR1 and CDR2: DFQATT and SNEGSKA (reference sequence). The CDR3 totals 16 residues. The CDR3 DNA reads as TGCAGTGCTAGAGATCCTGGACTAGCGAGAGGGAATGAGCAGTTCTTC. Translating it yields CSARDPGLARGNEQFF.

The rearrangement links TRBV20-1 to TRBJ1-1; 12 positions match TRBD1. Germline trimming cut 5 bases from V and 1 base from J; bases unmatched to any gene: 5. Germline V CDR1 and CDR2: DFQATT, SNEGSKA (reference sequence). The CDR3 is 15 amino acids. CDR3 DNA: TGCAGTGCTCGGGGACAGGGGGCCGAGAACACTGAAGCTTTCTTT. Residues: CSARGQGAENTEAFF.

The CDR3 region is CAFRLAGGVNEQFF. CDR3 DNA: TGTGCCTTCAGACTAGCGGGGGGGGTAAATGAGCAGTTCTTC. The rearrangement uses TRBV30 and TRBJ2-1; 14 bases are shared with TRBD2. CDR3 length equals 14 residues. Germline V CDR1 and CDR2: GTSNPN, SVGIG (reference sequence). J gave up 7 bases and V 7 bases, and 6 bases lay outside the gene matches.

The chain links TRBV7-3 to TRBJ2-3, with D possibly called TRBD1 or TRBD2 (5 bases each). Germline CDR1 and CDR2: SGHTA and FQGTGA. Between the trimmed V and J ends, which lost 2 bases and 0 bases, there was a span of 12 bases. This CDR3 comprises 16 residues. The CDR3 nucleotides are TGTGCCAGCAGCTTACGAGGGGACCTTAGCACAGATACGCAGTATTTT. This translates into CASSLRGDLSTDTQYF.

The rearrangement links TRBV11-2 to TRBJ2-7; tentative D call: TRBD2 (5 bases). The germline CDR1 and CDR2 sequences are SGHAT and FQNNGV. This CDR3 region has 14 residues. V lost 2 bases and J 4 bases, leaving 12 bases between the germline ends. Here the CDR3 DNA reads TGTGCCAGCAGCTTAAACGGCGGGCTGTACGAGCAGTACTTC. Amino acids: CASSLNGGLYEQYF.

The chain recombines TRBV19 with TRBJ1-5; TRBD1 might be the D (5 bases). Germline-derived CDR1 and CDR2 are LNHDA and SQIVND (reference sequence). This CDR3 contains 16 residues. V was cut by 1 base and J by 4 bases, with 14 bases left in between. CDR3 amino acids: CASSIGRTKGNQPQHF. CDR3 nucleotides: TGTGCCAGTAGTATAGGGCGGACCAAGGGGAATCAGCCCCAGCATTTT. The full variable domain, with the rest looked up from reference TRBV19 and TRBJ1-5, is DGGITQSPKYLFRKEGQNVTLSCEQNLNHDAMYWYRQDPGQGLRLIYYSQIVNDFQKGDIAEGYSVSREKKESFPLTVTSAQKNPTAFYLCASSIGRTKGNQPQHFGDGTRLSIL.

The chain combines TRBV20-1 with TRBJ1-5; TRBD1 aligns across 9 bases. CDR1 DFQATT and CDR2 SNEGSKA come from the germline V gene (reference sequence). Trimming removed 1 base from V and 5 bases from J; junction bases left unmatched: 0. The length of the CDR3 is 13 residues. DNA for the CDR3: TGCAGTGCTAGAGGGACAGGGGATCAGCCCCAGCATTTT. This encodes CSARGTGDQPQHF.

This clonotype was recorded a few times. The chain joins TRBV6-5 to TRBJ1-1; 10 bases are a match to TRBD1. The J segment lost 0 bases and the V segment lost 6 bases, leaving 7 bases of the junction unmatched. This CDR3 has 16 residues. Germline V CDR1 and CDR2: MNHEY, SVGAGI. The CDR3 spells CASRRDRGGLNTEAFF. As DNA, the CDR3 is TGTGCCAGCAGGCGGGACAGGGGTGGGCTGAACACTGAAGCTTTCTTT.

This clonotype was counted only a few times. V and J are TRBV11-3 and TRBJ2-7; 7 nucleotides line up with TRBD2. Trimming removed 8 bases from V and 2 bases from J; junction bases left unmatched: 3. Per the germline V gene, CDR1 is SGHNT and CDR2 is YENEEA. The CDR3 runs 12 residues. The DNA of the CDR3 is TGTGCCAGCGGGAGGGGTACCTACGAGCAGTACTTC. This codes for CASGRGTYEQYF.

The J gene is TRBJ2-4, the V gene TRBV29-1; D possibly corresponds to TRBD2 (6 bases). This CDR3 has 12 amino acids. With 7 bases removed from V and 8 bases from J, the gap between germline ends came to 15 bases. In germline, CDR1 is SQVTM, CDR2 ANQGSEA. The CDR3 region is CSAGTGPDIQYF. In DNA form, the CDR3 reads TGCAGCGCCGGGACTGGGCCGGACATTCAGTACTTC. Supplemented by reference TRBV29-1 and TRBJ2-4, the full variable domain reads SAVISQKPSRDICQRGTSLTIQCQVDSQVTMMFWYRQQPGQSLTLIATANQGSEATYESGFVIDKFPISRPNLTFSTLTVSNMSPEDSSIYLCSAGTGPDIQYFGAGTRLSVL.

This clonotype was recorded a few times. The chain is built from TRBV7-2 and TRBJ2-2; TRBD2 is a possible D gene (5 bases). The germline CDR1 and CDR2 sequences are SGHTA and FQGNSA. The CDR3 has 15 amino acids. V dropped 5 bases and J dropped 6 bases, with 16 bases sitting between them. CDR3 sequence (DNA): TGTGCCAGCAGCCCAGACACATGGACTCCCGGGGAGCTGTTTTTT. It codes for CASSPDTWTPGELFF.

This clonotype occurred a few times. The rearrangement uses TRBV12-3 or TRBV12-4 and TRBJ1-1, with D perhaps matching TRBD1 (5 bases). This CDR3 spans 14 amino acids. V was shortened by 6 bases and J by 5 bases, with 16 bases between the two germline ends. The CDR3 nucleotides are TGTGCCAGCAGCCCGAGGGGAGGGGAAACTGAAGCTTTCTTT. Amino acid sequence: CASSPRGGETEAFF.

The rearrangement joins TRBV7-2 to TRBJ2-7; TRBD1 matches at 7 bases. The germline CDR1 and CDR2 sequences are SGHTA and FQGNSA. With V trimmed by 8 bases and J by 3 bases, 4 bases remained unmatched. This CDR3 has 12 amino acids. CDR3 protein: CASRGGSYEQYF. CDR3 nucleotides: TGTGCCAGCCGAGGGGGCAGCTACGAGCAGTACTTC. The full variable domain, in which reference TRBV7-2 and TRBJ2-7 provide the parts outside the CDR3, is GAGVSQSPSNKVTEKGKDVELRCDPISGHTALYWYRQSLGQGLEFLIYFQGNSAPDKSGLPSDRFSAERTGGSVSTLTIQRTQQEDSAVYLCASRGGSYEQYFGPGTRLTVT.

The table lists this clonotype with a count of one. The J gene is TRBJ1-1, the V gene TRBV5-4; no firm D call. The CDR3 is 12 amino acids. V was pared by 4 bases and J by 8 bases, with 12 bases between. CDR1 is SGHNT and CDR2 is YYREEE in the germline V gene (reference sequence). The CDR3 sequence: CASSHGSFEAFF. The CDR3 bases are TGTGCCAGCAGCCACGGCTCCTTCGAAGCTTTCTTT.